These 30 T cell receptor beta chains share one sample of origin, sequenced in a study of beta chain features in type 1 diabetes (dated by TCRdb to the late 2010s). Libraries were made using the immunoSEQ multiplex PCR assay. The High Capacity cDNA Reverse Transcription Kit was used to reverse transcribe all of the isolated RNA, meaning that expressed TCRB transcripts were what got sequenced. Drawn from immuneACCESS, this table holds only the in-frame rearrangements with V and J called that TCRdb kept. Clones are partly lost; checked studies trace under half to an unresolved V gene and leave the rest unexplained. The sample yields 140,000 to 150,000 clones; about 9.4% were counted once. The top ten clonotypes cover around 1.2% of the sample. Sequenced: naive CD4+ T cells from blood. The cell subset or site label, as the study defines it: true naive CD4+ T cells. The receptors were sampled from a man aged 18 to 35 in good health.

The chain is built from TRBV30 and TRBJ2-3, with 10 bases that match TRBD2. Germline V gene sequence: CDR1 GTSNPN, CDR2 SVGIG (reference sequence). V lost 5 bases and J lost 3; bases outside the gene matches: 11. This CDR3 is built from 16 residues. CDR3 region: CAWAQAAGGATDTQYF. The CDR3 DNA sequence: TGTGCCTGGGCCCAAGCAGCGGGGGGGGCGACAGATACGCAGTATTTT. The complete variable domain, with remaining parts taken from reference TRBV30 and TRBJ2-3, reads SQTIHQWPATLVQPVGSPLSLECTVEGTSNPNLYWYRQAAGRGLQLLFYSVGIGQISSEVPQNLSASRPQDRQFILSSKKLLLSDSGFYLCAWAQAAGGATDTQYFGPGTRLTVL.

The V call is TRBV4-2, the J call TRBJ1-6; D is possibly TRBD1 (6 bases). The germline V gene has CDR1 LGHNA and CDR2 YNFKEQ. CDR3 length: 14 residues. V lost 1 base and J 6 bases, leaving 7 bases between the germline ends. The CDR3 nucleotides read TGTGCCAGCAGCCAAGGACAGGTTAATTCACCCCTCCACTTT. It specifies CASSQGQVNSPLHF.

This clone was counted a few times. The chain links TRBV27 to TRBJ1-5, with 7 bases matching TRBD1. Germline values: CDR1 MNHEY, CDR2 SMNVEV (reference sequence). The CDR3 is 15 residues long. The junction had 7 bases not matched to a gene; V was cut back by 6 bases and J by 2 bases. CDR3 sequence reads: CASRELGTGNQPQHF. In nucleotides, the CDR3 is TGTGCCAGCAGAGAACTAGGGACAGGCAATCAGCCCCAGCATTTT.

This clone was seen more than once but under ten times. The J gene is TRBJ1-2, the V gene TRBV11-2; no clear D. Per germline, CDR1 SGHAT and CDR2 FQNNGV. This CDR3 region has 14 residues. V was shortened by 1 base and J by 4 bases, with 10 bases between the two germline ends. The CDR3 nucleotides read TGTGCCAGCAGCTTAGCCCGTCTCCTCTATGGCTACACCTTC. Translating gives CASSLARLLYGYTF.

The J gene is TRBJ1-2, the V gene TRBV28; D possibly corresponds to TRBD1 (5 bases). CDR1 and CDR2 (germline): MDHEN, SYDVKM. The CDR3 length is 14 residues. Trimming left V 4 bases short and J 2 bases short, with 11 bases between. CDR3 sequence reads: CASSYAGSNYGYTF. The CDR3 DNA reads as TGTGCCAGCAGTTACGCAGGGTCCAACTATGGCTACACCTTC.

This rearrangement joins TRBV7-9 to TRBJ2-7, with 7 positions matching TRBD1. The germline V gene has CDR1 SEHNR and CDR2 FQNEAQ (reference sequence). The CDR3 spans 13 residues. Trimming took 0 bases from V and 5 from J; bases not matched to a gene: 1. The chain's CDR3 is CASSLAGTDEQYF. CDR3 sequence (DNA): TGTGCCAGCAGCTTAGCCGGGACAGACGAGCAGTACTTC.

The chain couples TRBV14 to TRBJ1-1; D is unresolved. Germline CDR1 is SGHDN and CDR2 is FVKESK. The germline V and J ends were trimmed by 4 bases and 5 bases, with 11 bases remaining between them. This CDR3 region has 13 residues. The CDR3 region is CASSLHLRTEAFF. DNA of the CDR3: TGTGCCAGCAGCCTCCACTTACGGACTGAAGCTTTCTTT.

A few counts support this clone. The DNA for the CDR3 is TGTGCCAGCAGCCAAAAGATGGTACTAGCCTCTGAGCAGTTCTTC. Encoded protein: CASSQKMVLASEQFF. The chain combines TRBV14 with TRBJ2-1, with D maybe TRBD2 (6 bases). V lost 2 bases and J 9 bases, leaving 17 bases between the germline ends. The CDR3 runs 15 residues. CDR1 and CDR2 from the germline V gene are SGHDN and FVKESK.

This chain uses TRBV5-1 with TRBJ2-3, with D possibly being TRBD1 (6 bases). CDR1 and CDR2 (germline): SGHRS, YFSETQ. The CDR3 length is 14 residues. Between the trimmed V and J ends, which lost 8 bases and 8 bases, there was a span of 21 bases. As DNA, the CDR3 is TGCGCCAGTTACCGGGACACCGTCCCGGGTACGCAGTATTTT. Translating it yields CASYRDTVPGTQYF.

The rearrangement joins TRBV4-1 to TRBJ2-1; TRBD2 might be the D (7 bases). V was pared by 0 bases and J by 6 bases, with 18 bases between. There are 17 residues in the CDR3. Germline CDR1 is MGHRA and CDR2 is YSYEKL. This chain's CDR3 is CASSQDTRGGGFNEQFF. The CDR3 DNA reads TGCGCCAGCAGCCAAGATACGAGAGGGGGGGGTTTCAATGAGCAGTTCTTC.

This clone appeared many times. This chain joins TRBV19 and TRBJ2-1, with 8 bases that match TRBD1. The V and J ends lost 4 bases and 0 bases, in that order; junction bases with no gene match: 5. The CDR3 sequence is 16 residues long. CDR1 is LNHDA, CDR2 SQIVND, per germline (reference sequence). The CDR3 DNA follows: TGTGCCAGTAGTAAGAACAGGGGGTACTCCTACAATGAGCAGTTCTTC. Translated, it gives CASSKNRGYSYNEQFF.

The rearrangement uses TRBV19 and TRBJ1-1; D might be TRBD1 (5 bases). The ends were cut back, 8 bases at V and 2 bases at J, with 18 bases in the middle. Looked up from germline, CDR1 is LNHDA and CDR2 is SQIVND (reference sequence). This CDR3 comprises 15 residues. CDR3 coding DNA: TGTGCCAGTCGTCCCCCTCAGGGCAGAAACACTGAAGCTTTCTTT. It translates to CASRPPQGRNTEAFF.

The rearrangement joins TRBV7-2 to TRBJ2-5, with D maybe TRBD1 (6 bases). This CDR3 has 15 residues. The germline CDR1 and CDR2 sequences are SGHTA and FQGNSA. With 2 bases removed from V and 3 bases from J, the gap between germline ends came to 13 bases. In nucleotides, the CDR3 is TGTGCCAGCAGCTTAAGGGGGACGAGAGAAGAGACCCAGTACTTC. Protein: CASSLRGTREETQYF. Using reference TRBV7-2 and TRBJ2-5 for the parts outside the CDR3, the full variable domain is GAGVSQSPSNKVTEKGKDVELRCDPISGHTALYWYRQSLGQGLEFLIYFQGNSAPDKSGLPSDRFSAERTGGSVSTLTIQRTQQEDSAVYLCASSLRGTREETQYFGPGTRLLVL.

This chain connects TRBV5-8 to TRBJ2-3, with unresolved D. V was pared by 1 base and J by 3 bases, with 3 bases between. The CDR3 is 12 amino acids. Per the germline V gene, CDR1 is SGHTS and CDR2 is YDEGEE. The CDR3 loop is CASSLQTDTQYF. The CDR3, as DNA: TGTGCCAGCAGCTTGCAAACAGATACGCAGTATTTT.

This clone was detected only a few times. The V call is TRBV7-6, the J call TRBJ2-7, with D perhaps matching TRBD2 (6 bases). The ends were cut back, 2 bases at V and 7 bases at J, with 15 bases in the middle. The CDR3 is 14 residues long. CDR1 and CDR2 (germline): SGHVS, FNYEAQ. CDR3: CASSLNPSGEEQYF. The CDR3 DNA is TGTGCCAGCAGCTTAAACCCATCGGGGGAGGAGCAGTACTTC.

This clone has only a few counts. The V call is TRBV9, the J call TRBJ1-4; 7 bases align to TRBD1. V was clipped by 4 bases and J by 4 bases; unmatched bases: 4. Looked up from germline, CDR1 is SGDLS and CDR2 is YYNGEE. This CDR3 has 14 amino acids. CDR3 region: CASSSTGYNEKLFF. CDR3 coding DNA: TGTGCCAGCAGCTCGACAGGGTATAATGAAAAACTGTTTTTT.

This clone has a handful of counts. The rearrangement links TRBV5-4 to TRBJ2-3, with a possible D match to TRBD1 (6 bases). Germline-derived CDR1 and CDR2 are SGHNT and YYREEE (reference sequence). V was cut by 4 bases and J by 0 bases, with 15 bases left in between. This CDR3 spans 16 amino acids. This CDR3 is CASSRDRTVSTDTQYF. The CDR3 coding sequence is TGTGCCAGCAGCCGTGATCGGACAGTTAGCACAGATACGCAGTATTTT.

This clone was observed a few times. The chain joins TRBV7-8 to TRBJ1-5; D not resolved. There are 17 residues in the CDR3. Trimming pared 5 bases from V and 0 bases from J, leaving 17 bases between. Germline V gives CDR1 SGHVS, CDR2 FQNEAQ. The CDR3 DNA reads as TGTGCCAGCAGCGTCTCCCGGGTAGACTTTAGCAATCAGCCCCAGCATTTT. Residues: CASSVSRVDFSNQPQHF.

In its sample, this clone was seen a few times. The chain is built from TRBV30 and TRBJ1-3; D is undetermined. V was clipped by 2 bases and J by 7 bases, with 9 bases between them. The CDR3 length is 12 residues. Germline V lookup: CDR1 GTSNPN, CDR2 SVGIG (reference sequence). Written as DNA, the CDR3 is TGTGCCTGGAGTCCCGGGTTGAACACCATATATTTT. Protein: CAWSPGLNTIYF.

The table lists this clone with a few counts. This sequence joins TRBV7-8 and TRBJ2-1; 9 bases map to TRBD1. Trimming cost V 5 bases and J 9 bases; bases outside gene matches: 11. The CDR3 is 15 amino acids. Germline V CDR1 and CDR2: SGHVS, FQNEAQ. The CDR3 is CASSKRRDRAGEQFF. The CDR3 coding sequence is TGTGCCAGCAGCAAACGCCGGGACAGGGCAGGTGAGCAGTTCTTC.

This chain connects TRBV7-2 to TRBJ1-5; the D is unclear. Germline assignment: CDR1 SGHTA and CDR2 FQGNSA. V dropped 0 bases and J dropped 5 bases, with 11 bases sitting between them. CDR3 length: 15 amino acids. The CDR3 DNA follows: TGTGCCAGCAGCTTAGCCGGGGTTTTGGATCAGCCCCAGCATTTT. Translated: CASSLAGVLDQPQHF.

This clone was recorded many times. The chain couples TRBV10-3 to TRBJ2-5; TRBD1 matches at 9 bases. V shed 4 bases and J 4 bases; nucleotides not matched to a gene: 4. The CDR3 runs 14 residues. The germline CDR1 and CDR2 sequences are ENHRY and SYGVKD. In DNA, the CDR3 is TGTGCCATCAGTGCACAGGGGGCGCGAGAGACCCAGTACTTC. It specifies CAISAQGARETQYF.

V gene TRBV30 combines with J gene TRBJ1-4, with TRBD1 matching over 7 bases. The J segment lost 0 bases and the V segment lost 3 bases, leaving 22 bases of the junction unmatched. Germline V lookup: CDR1 GTSNPN, CDR2 SVGIG (reference sequence). The CDR3 contains 21 residues. The CDR3 DNA sequence: TGTGCCTGGAGGAGACAGGGTTCAGGCTTCTGGGCAGCTGCAACTAATGAAAAACTGTTTTTT. Translating gives CAWRRQGSGFWAAATNEKLFF. The full variable domain, in which reference TRBV30 and TRBJ1-4 provide the parts outside the CDR3, is SQTIHQWPATLVQPVGSPLSLECTVEGTSNPNLYWYRQAAGRGLQLLFYSVGIGQISSEVPQNLSASRPQDRQFILSSKKLLLSDSGFYLCAWRRQGSGFWAAATNEKLFFGSGTQLSVL.

Only a few counts were recorded for this clone. V usage is TRBV5-1 and J usage is TRBJ2-3, with 10 bases fitting TRBD2. Germline V gene sequence: CDR1 SGHRS, CDR2 YFSETQ. The V segment lost 0 bases and the J segment 4 bases; nucleotides outside the gene matches: 5. This CDR3 spans 16 amino acids. CDR3 residues: CASSLESGGAADTQYF. CDR3 bases: TGCGCCAGCAGCTTGGAGAGCGGGGGGGCTGCAGATACGCAGTATTTT.

The V gene is TRBV7-2, the J gene TRBJ2-7; no firm D call. The CDR3 has 13 amino acids. CDR1 is SGHTA, CDR2 FQGNSA, per germline. V was trimmed by 2 bases and J by 7 bases, leaving 12 bases between them. CDR3 coding DNA: TGTGCCAGCAGCTTATGGCCCCCGAGGGAGCAGTACTTC. As protein: CASSLWPPREQYF.

This clone was observed at least ten times. The rearrangement uses TRBV11-2 and TRBJ2-3, with 7 bases lining up with TRBD2. Looked up from germline, CDR1 is SGHAT and CDR2 is FQNNGV. The length of the CDR3 is 12 residues. Losses at the gene ends were 5 bases for V and 9 bases for J; bases not matched to a gene: 5. CDR3 sequence: CASSTSGRTQYF. In DNA form, the CDR3 reads TGTGCCAGCAGCACCTCCGGGAGGACGCAGTATTTT.

This clone was seen a handful of times. The chain uses TRBV18 and TRBJ1-2, with 9 bases matching TRBD1. Germline trimming cut 3 bases from V and 5 bases from J; bases unmatched to any gene: 7. The CDR3 is 15 amino acids. Germline lookup yields CDR1 KGHSH and CDR2 LQKENI. CDR3 sequence (DNA): TGTGCCAGCTCACCGACGGGGACAGGGAGATATGGCTACACCTTC. This gives the protein CASSPTGTGRYGYTF.

This clone was observed a few times. The V gene is TRBV2, the J gene TRBJ2-2; 11 positions agree with TRBD1. This CDR3 region has 15 residues. Germline V CDR1 and CDR2: SNHLY, FYNNEI. Trimming cost V 6 bases and J 3 bases; bases outside gene matches: 3. The CDR3 DNA is TGTGCCAGCAGCGGGACAGGGGGTTACACCGGGGAGCTGTTTTTT. It encodes CASSGTGGYTGELFF.

The chain carries TRBV28 and TRBJ2-7, with unresolved D. The germline V and J ends were trimmed by 5 bases and 0 bases, with 11 bases remaining between them. This CDR3 is 14 amino acids long. The germline gives CDR1 MDHEN, CDR2 SYDVKM. CDR3 sequence: CASSPTMSSYEQYF. In DNA, the CDR3 is TGTGCCAGCAGTCCCACCATGAGCTCCTACGAGCAGTACTTC. Full variable domain (remainder filled in from reference TRBV28 and TRBJ2-7): DVKVTQSSRYLVKRTGEKVFLECVQDMDHENMFWYRQDPGLGLRLIYFSYDVKMKEKGDIPEGYSVSREKKERFSLILESASTNQTSMYLCASSPTMSSYEQYFGPGTRLTVT.

This clone was found a few times. J is TRBJ2-2 and V is TRBV11-3; TRBD2 aligns across 7 bases. The CDR3 contains 18 residues. V gave up 0 bases and J gave up 0 bases; unmatched junction bases: 7. Germline lookup yields CDR1 SGHNT and CDR2 YENEEA. The CDR3 loop is CASSLDHGRGANTGELFF. CDR3 nucleotide sequence: TGTGCCAGCAGCTTAGATCATGGCCGGGGGGCGAACACCGGGGAGCTGTTTTTT.